This T cell receptor (beta chain) was identified during a study of response to subunit inactivated influenza vaccine. TCRdb recomputed calls from the RT-PCR reads with MiXCR, one row per CDR3 protein. The data hold approximately 160,000 distinct CDR3 sequences, with around 11% observed a single time. This clonotype was counted ten times or more. The V end was cut by 2 bases, the J end by 2 bases, with 5 bases between. The CDR3 is 13 amino acids. The genes are TRBV12-3 or TRBV12-4 and TRBJ2-3, with no clear D. The material sequenced was CD8+ T cells sorted from PBMCs, taken around 25 months after vaccination. The source of this sequence is a man between 50 and 70 years old who received an inactivated influenza vaccine. The CDR3 DNA sequence: TGTGCCAGCAGTTTAATGGTCACAGATACGCAGTATTTT. Amino acids: CASSLMVTDTQYF.